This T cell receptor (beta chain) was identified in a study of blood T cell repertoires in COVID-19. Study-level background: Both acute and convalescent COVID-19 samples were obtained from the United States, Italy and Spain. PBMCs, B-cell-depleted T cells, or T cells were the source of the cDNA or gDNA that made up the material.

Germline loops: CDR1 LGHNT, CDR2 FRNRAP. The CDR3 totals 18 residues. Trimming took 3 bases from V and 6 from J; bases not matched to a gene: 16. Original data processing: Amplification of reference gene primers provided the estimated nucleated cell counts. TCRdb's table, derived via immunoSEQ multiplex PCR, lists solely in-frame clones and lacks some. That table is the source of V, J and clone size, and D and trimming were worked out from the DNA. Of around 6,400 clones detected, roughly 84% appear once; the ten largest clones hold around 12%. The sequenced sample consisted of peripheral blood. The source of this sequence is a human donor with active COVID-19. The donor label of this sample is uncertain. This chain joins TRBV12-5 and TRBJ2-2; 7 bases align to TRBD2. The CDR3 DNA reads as TGTGCTAGTGGTTTACTCCTTGGGGCGGGAGTAGGCGCCGGGGAGCTGTTTTTT. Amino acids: CASGLLLGAGVGAGELFF.